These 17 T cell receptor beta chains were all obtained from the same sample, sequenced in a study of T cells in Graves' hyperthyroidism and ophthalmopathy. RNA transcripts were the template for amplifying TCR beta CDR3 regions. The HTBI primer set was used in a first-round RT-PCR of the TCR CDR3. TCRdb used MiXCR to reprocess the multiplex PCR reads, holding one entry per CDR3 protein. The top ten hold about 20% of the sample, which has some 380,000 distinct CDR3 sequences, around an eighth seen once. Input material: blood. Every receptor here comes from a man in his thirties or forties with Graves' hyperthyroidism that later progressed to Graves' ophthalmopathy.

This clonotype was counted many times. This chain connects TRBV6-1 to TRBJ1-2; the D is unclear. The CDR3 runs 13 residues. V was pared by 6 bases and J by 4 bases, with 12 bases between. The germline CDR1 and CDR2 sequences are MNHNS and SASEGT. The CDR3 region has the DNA TGTGCCAGCAGAGAGGGAGTTCGCTATGGCTACACCTTC. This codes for CASREGVRYGYTF.

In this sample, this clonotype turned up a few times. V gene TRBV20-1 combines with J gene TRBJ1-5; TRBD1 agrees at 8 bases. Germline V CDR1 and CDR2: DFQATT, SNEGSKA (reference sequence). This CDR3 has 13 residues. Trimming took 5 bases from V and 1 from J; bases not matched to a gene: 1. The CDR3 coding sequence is TGCAGTGCTCAGGGGGCGAGCAATCAGCCCCAGCATTTT. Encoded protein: CSAQGASNQPQHF.

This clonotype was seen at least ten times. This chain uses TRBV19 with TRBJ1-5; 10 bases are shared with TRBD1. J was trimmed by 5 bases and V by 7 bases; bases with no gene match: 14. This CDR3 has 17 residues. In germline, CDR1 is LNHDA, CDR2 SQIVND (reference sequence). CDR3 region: CASTDLTGGGYYQPQHF. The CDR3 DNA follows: TGTGCCAGTACCGACCTGACAGGGGGCGGCTATTATCAGCCCCAGCATTTT.

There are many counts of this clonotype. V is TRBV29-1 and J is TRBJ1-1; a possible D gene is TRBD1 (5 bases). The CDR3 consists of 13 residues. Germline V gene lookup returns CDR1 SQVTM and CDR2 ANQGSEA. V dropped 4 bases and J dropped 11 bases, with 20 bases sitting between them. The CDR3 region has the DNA TGCAGCGTTGCCCGGGACTCAAACTTCGGGGCTTTCTTT. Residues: CSVARDSNFGAFF.

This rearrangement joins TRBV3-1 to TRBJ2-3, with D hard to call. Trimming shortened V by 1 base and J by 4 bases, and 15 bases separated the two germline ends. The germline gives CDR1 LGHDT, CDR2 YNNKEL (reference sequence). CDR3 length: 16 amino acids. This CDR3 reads CASSQALTLWSDTQYF. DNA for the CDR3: TGTGCCAGCAGCCAAGCCTTAACCCTCTGGTCAGATACGCAGTATTTT.

CDR3 protein: CSVADNEKLFF. The CDR3 coding sequence is TGCAGCGTGGCAGATAATGAAAAACTGTTTTTT. The genes are TRBV29-1 and TRBJ1-4; D not certain. CDR3 length: 11 residues. V was cut by 6 bases and J by 4 bases, with 6 bases left in between. The germline gives CDR1 SQVTM, CDR2 ANQGSEA.

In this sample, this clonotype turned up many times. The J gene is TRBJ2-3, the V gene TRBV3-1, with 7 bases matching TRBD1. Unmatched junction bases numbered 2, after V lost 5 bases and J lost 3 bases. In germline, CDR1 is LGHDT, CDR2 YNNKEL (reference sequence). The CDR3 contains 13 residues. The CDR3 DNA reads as TGTGCCAGCAGCTGGGGACAGACAGATACGCAGTATTTT. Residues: CASSWGQTDTQYF.

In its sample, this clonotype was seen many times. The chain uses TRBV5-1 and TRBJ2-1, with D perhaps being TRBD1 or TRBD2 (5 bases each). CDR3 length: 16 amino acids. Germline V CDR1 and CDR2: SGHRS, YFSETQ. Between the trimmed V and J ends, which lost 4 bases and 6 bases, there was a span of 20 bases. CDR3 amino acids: CASSLGDAPGRNEQFF. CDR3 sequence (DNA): TGCGCCAGCAGCCTTGGGGACGCTCCCGGACGCAATGAGCAGTTCTTC.

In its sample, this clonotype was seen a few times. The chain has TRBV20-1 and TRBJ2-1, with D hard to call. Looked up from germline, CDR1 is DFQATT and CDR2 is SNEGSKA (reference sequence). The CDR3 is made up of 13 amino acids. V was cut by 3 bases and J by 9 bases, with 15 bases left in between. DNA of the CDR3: TGCAGTGCTAGGGACCAACCTTCGGTTGAGCAGTTCTTC. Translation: CSARDQPSVEQFF.

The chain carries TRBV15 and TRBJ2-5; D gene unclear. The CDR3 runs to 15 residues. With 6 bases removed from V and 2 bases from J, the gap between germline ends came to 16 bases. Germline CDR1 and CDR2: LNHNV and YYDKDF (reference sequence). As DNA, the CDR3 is TGTGCCACCAGTTTGAGGATGGCAGTACAAGAGACCCAGTACTTC. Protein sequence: CATSLRMAVQETQYF.

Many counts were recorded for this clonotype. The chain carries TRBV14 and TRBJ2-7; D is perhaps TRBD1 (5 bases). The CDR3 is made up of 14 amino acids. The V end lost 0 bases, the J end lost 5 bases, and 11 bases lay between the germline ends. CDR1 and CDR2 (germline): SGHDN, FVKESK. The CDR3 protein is CASSQEGQGDEQYF. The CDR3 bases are TGTGCCAGCAGCCAAGAAGGGCAGGGCGACGAGCAGTACTTC. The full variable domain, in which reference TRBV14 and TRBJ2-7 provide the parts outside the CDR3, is EAGVTQFPSHSVIEKGQTVTLRCDPISGHDNLYWYRRVMGKEIKFLLHFVKESKQDESGMPNNRFLAERTGGTYSTLKVQPAELEDSGVYFCASSQEGQGDEQYFGPGTRLTVT.

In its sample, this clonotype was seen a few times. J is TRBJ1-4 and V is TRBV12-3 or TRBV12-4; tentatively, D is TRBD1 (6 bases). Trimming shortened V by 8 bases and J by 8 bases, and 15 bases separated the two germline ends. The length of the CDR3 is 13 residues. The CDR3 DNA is TGTGCCAGCCGGGTGGGGGCATGGGAAAAACTGTTTTTT. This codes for CASRVGAWEKLFF.

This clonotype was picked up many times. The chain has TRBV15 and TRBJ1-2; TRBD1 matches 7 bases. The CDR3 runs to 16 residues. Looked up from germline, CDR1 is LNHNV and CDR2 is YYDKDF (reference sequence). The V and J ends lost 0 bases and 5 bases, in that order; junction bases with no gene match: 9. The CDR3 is CATSRDREGAGYGYTF. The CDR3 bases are TGTGCCACCAGCAGAGATCGGGAGGGGGCAGGATATGGCTACACCTTC.

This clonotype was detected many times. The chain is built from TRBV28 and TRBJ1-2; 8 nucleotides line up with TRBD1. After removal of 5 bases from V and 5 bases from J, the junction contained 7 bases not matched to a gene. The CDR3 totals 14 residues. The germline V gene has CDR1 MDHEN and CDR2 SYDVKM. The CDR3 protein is CASSPDRGLYGYTF. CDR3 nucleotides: TGTGCCAGCAGTCCCGACAGGGGCTTGTATGGCTACACCTTC.

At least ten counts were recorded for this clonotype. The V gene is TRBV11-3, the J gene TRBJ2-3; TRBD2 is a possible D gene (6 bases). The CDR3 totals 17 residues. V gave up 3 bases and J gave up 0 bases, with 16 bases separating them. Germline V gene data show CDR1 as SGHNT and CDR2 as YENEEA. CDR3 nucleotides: TGTGCCAGCAGCTTTGCCGGGACTTTTACTAGCACAGATACGCAGTATTTT. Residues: CASSFAGTFTSTDTQYF. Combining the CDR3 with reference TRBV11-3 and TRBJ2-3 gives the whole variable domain EAGVVQSPRYKIIEKKQPVAFWCNPISGHNTLYWYLQNLGQGPELLIRYENEEAVDDSQLPKDRFSAERLKGVDSTLKIQPAELGDSAVYLCASSFAGTFTSTDTQYFGPGTRLTVL.

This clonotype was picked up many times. The DNA of the CDR3 is TGTGCCAGCAGCCCCAGCGGGGGCTACACCTTC. Its protein product is CASSPSGGYTF. The chain couples TRBV28 to TRBJ1-2; D call uncertain. This CDR3 region has 11 residues. The V and J ends lost 6 bases and 8 bases respectively, with 10 bases between them. CDR1 and CDR2 (germline): MDHEN, SYDVKM.

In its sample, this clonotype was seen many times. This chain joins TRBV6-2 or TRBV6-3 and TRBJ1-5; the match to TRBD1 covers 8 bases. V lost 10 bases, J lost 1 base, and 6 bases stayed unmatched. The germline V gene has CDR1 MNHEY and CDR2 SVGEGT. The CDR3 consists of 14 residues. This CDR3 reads CATDRGWSNQPQHF. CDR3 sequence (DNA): TGTGCCACCGACAGGGGTTGGAGCAATCAGCCCCAGCATTTT.